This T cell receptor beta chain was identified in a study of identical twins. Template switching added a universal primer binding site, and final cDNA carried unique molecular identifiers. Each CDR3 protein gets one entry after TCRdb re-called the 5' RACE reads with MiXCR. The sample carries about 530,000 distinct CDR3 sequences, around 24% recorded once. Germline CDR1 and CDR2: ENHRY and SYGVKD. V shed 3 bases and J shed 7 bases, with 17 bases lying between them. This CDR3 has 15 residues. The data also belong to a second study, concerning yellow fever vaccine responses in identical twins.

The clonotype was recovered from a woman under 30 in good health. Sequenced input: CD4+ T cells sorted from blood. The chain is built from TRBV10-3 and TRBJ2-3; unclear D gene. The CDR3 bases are TGTGCCATCAGTGAAGCTGGCAAGGGATCTCATACGCAGTATTTT. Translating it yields CAISEAGKGSHTQYF.